This T cell receptor (beta chain) originates from a study of technical replicates of blood from a few donors. Trimming stripped 0 bases from V and 8 bases from J, with 14 bases between. Looked up from germline, CDR1 is ENHRY and CDR2 is SYGVKD. The CDR3 runs to 15 residues. Libraries were prepared by immunoSEQ multiplex PCR; TCRdb keeps only in-frame clonotypes and omits some of them. This table holds under 95,000 clones, 91% found once. The rearrangement joins TRBV10-3 to TRBJ2-1; tentative D call: TRBD2 (5 bases). This TCR was recovered from a human donor in good health. Some clones in this sample may be carry-over from other donors' samples. The specimen was T cells isolated from PBMCs. CDR3 residues: CAISESQTLGDEQFF. CDR3 sequence (DNA): TGTGCCATCAGTGAGTCCCAGACTCTCGGGGATGAGCAGTTCTTC.